This entry lists 8 T cell receptor beta chains sequenced from one sample in a study of cytomegalovirus exposure and HLA in healthy donors. The table came from immunoSEQ multiplex PCR; TCRdb's copy has only in-frame clones and leaves some out. The table records a few hundred thousand clones, 70% to 90% of them present only once. Sequencing was done on a sample of PBMCs. These TCRs come from a man aged 25 to 45 in good health and CMV-seronegative.

This chain joins TRBV2 and TRBJ2-4; a weak D match, TRBD2 (6 bases). The CDR3 loop spans 15 amino acids. Germline CDR1 reads SNHLY; CDR2 reads FYNNEI. V shed 4 bases and J shed 0 bases, with 10 bases lying between them. This CDR3 reads CASSGEVLAKNIQYF. The DNA for the CDR3 is TGTGCCAGCAGTGGGGAGGTACTAGCCAAAAACATTCAGTACTTC.

This chain joins TRBV7-6 and TRBJ1-2, with 10 nucleotides matching TRBD1. V lost 8 bases, J lost 6 bases, and 12 bases stayed unmatched. Germline V gene lookup returns CDR1 SGHVS and CDR2 FNYEAQ. This CDR3 spans 15 amino acids. The CDR3 coding sequence is TGTGCCAGCTCACGCCCGGGACAGGGGAAGGATGGCTACACCTTC. This gives the protein CASSRPGQGKDGYTF. Combining the CDR3 with reference TRBV7-6 and TRBJ1-2 gives the whole variable domain GAGVSQSPRYKVTKRGQDVALRCDPISGHVSLYWYRQALGQGPEFLTYFNYEAQQDKSGLPNDRFSAERPEGSISTLTIQRTEQRDSAMYRCASSRPGQGKDGYTFGSGTRLTVV.

This clone has only a few counts. The chain joins TRBV2 to TRBJ1-2; 7 nucleotides align to TRBD1. The germline V gene has CDR1 SNHLY and CDR2 FYNNEI. Losses at the gene ends were 5 bases for V and 4 bases for J; bases not matched to a gene: 1. This CDR3 has 12 amino acids. Written as DNA, the CDR3 is TGTGCCAGCAGTCCAGGGGGCTATGGCTACACCTTC. Protein sequence: CASSPGGYGYTF.

V is TRBV27 and J is TRBJ2-7; D is unclear. The germline CDR1 and CDR2 sequences are MNHEY and SMNVEV (reference sequence). This CDR3 comprises 14 residues. The V gene lost 5 bases and the J gene lost 2 bases, with 13 bases spanning the gap. The CDR3 is CASSAGNGPYEQYF. The CDR3 DNA sequence: TGTGCCAGCAGTGCAGGTAATGGCCCCTACGAGCAGTACTTC.

The gene calls are TRBV6-5 and TRBJ1-1; D remains ambiguous. V gave up 0 bases and J gave up 4 bases, with 9 bases separating them. In germline, CDR1 is MNHEY, CDR2 SVGAGI. The CDR3 loop spans 14 amino acids. CDR3 sequence: CASSYSSRFTEAFF. CDR3 bases: TGTGCCAGCAGTTACTCGTCCAGGTTCACTGAAGCTTTCTTT.

The count of this clone is one. CDR3 protein: CASSLGGRDTGELFF. The CDR3 bases are TGTGCCAGCAGCCTCGGGGGGCGAGACACCGGGGAGCTGTTTTTT. The rearrangement links TRBV11-3 to TRBJ2-2; D is possibly TRBD2 (7 bases). Germline V CDR1 and CDR2: SGHNT, YENEEA. Between the trimmed V and J ends, which lost 5 bases and 3 bases, there was a span of 13 bases. The CDR3 is 15 amino acids.

The genes are TRBV7-2 and TRBJ1-1; tentative D call: TRBD1 (6 bases). Germline assignment: CDR1 SGHTA and CDR2 FQGNSA. V dropped 5 bases and J dropped 4 bases, with 23 bases sitting between them. The CDR3 has 17 residues. CDR3 in amino acids: CASSRSGGARVVTEAFF. The CDR3 nucleotides are TGTGCCAGCAGCCGCTCGGGGGGCGCCCGGGTGGTCACTGAAGCTTTCTTT.

The CDR3 DNA is TGTGCCAGCAGCCCAACGGGTATAGGTATCCTGTTTTTT. This encodes CASSPTGIGILFF. The chain employs TRBV7-9 and TRBJ2-2, with D uncertain. Germline values: CDR1 SEHNR, CDR2 FQNEAQ (reference sequence). The CDR3 is 13 amino acids. V shed 5 bases and J shed 14 bases, with 18 bases lying between them.